This is a list of T cell receptor beta chains from one sample in a study of Graves' ophthalmopathy and Graves' hyperthyroidism. TCRdb re-analysed the multiplex PCR reads in MiXCR, keeping a single row per CDR3 protein. Of 350,000 to 400,000 distinct CDR3 sequences in the sample, 15% to 17% were seen once. Sequencing was carried out using peripheral blood. The receptors shown here come from a woman between 18 and 29 years old with stable Graves' hyperthyroidism. CDR3s include the opening cysteine and the closing phenylalanine or tryptophan. A D gene is named only where the DNA matches it firmly. The listing skips clone size in some rows; elsewhere it reads once, few, many or a size class.

size: NA
J: TRBJ2-5
V: TRBV6-1
length: 16
D: TRBD2
DNA: TGTGCCAGCAGGACTAGCGGGGGGGCCATAGGAGAGACCCAGTACTTC
CDR3: CASRTSGGAIGETQYF

size: many
J: TRBJ2-5
V: TRBV6-1
length: 13
D: NA
DNA: TGTGCCAGCGATGGACAAATTGCGGAGACCCAGTACTTC
CDR3: CASDGQIAETQYF

size: NA
J: TRBJ2-2
V: TRBV12-3/TRBV12-4
length: 18
D: NA
DNA: TGTGCCAGCAGCCTCCTTGTGGGGGATCTAGCGCACACCGGGGAGCTGTTTTTT
CDR3: CASSLLVGDLAHTGELFF

size: NA
J: TRBJ2-5
V: TRBV20-1
length: 12
D: NA
DNA: TGCAGTGCCAAGACCTGGGGCGAGACCCAGTACTTC
CDR3: CSAKTWGETQYF

size: many
J: TRBJ2-2
V: TRBV11-2
length: 17
D: NA
DNA: TGTGCCAGCAGCTTCAACTTCCAGTTCATAACAGAGGGGGAGCTGTTTTTT
CDR3: CASSFNFQFITEGELFF

size: many
J: TRBJ1-2
V: TRBV12-3/TRBV12-4
length: 13
D: NA
DNA: TGTGCCAGCAGTTTAGGGGCAGGGTATGGCTACACCTTC
CDR3: CASSLGAGYGYTF

size: few
J: TRBJ1-3
V: TRBV11-2
length: 15
D: NA
DNA: TGTGCCAGCAGCCTAGACCGACACTCTGGAAACACCATATATTTT
CDR3: CASSLDRHSGNTIYF

size: many
J: TRBJ2-7
V: TRBV11-2
length: 11
D: NA
DNA: TGTGCCAGCAGCTTAGAAAACGAGCAGTACTTC
CDR3: CASSLENEQYF

size: many
J: TRBJ1-6
V: TRBV7-2
length: 15
D: NA
DNA: TGTGCCAGCAGCCCCCTCCCAGGGAATAATTCACCCCTCCACTTT
CDR3: CASSPLPGNNSPLHF

size: many
J: TRBJ1-2
V: TRBV6-1
length: 11
D: NA
DNA: TGTGCCAGCAGTGGGAACTATGGCTACACCTTC
CDR3: CASSGNYGYTF

size: many
J: TRBJ2-7
V: TRBV6-5
length: 16
D: TRBD1
DNA: TGTGCCAGCAGTTACTCGAGAGGGACAGGGGCCTACGAGCAGTACTTC
CDR3: CASSYSRGTGAYEQYF

size: many
J: TRBJ1-1
V: TRBV15
length: 16
D: NA
DNA: TGTGCCACCAGCCCGGCCAAGTTCGGCAGGGGCACTGAAGCTTTCTTT
CDR3: CATSPAKFGRGTEAFF

size: many
J: TRBJ1-2
V: TRBV19
length: 14
D: NA
DNA: TGTGCCAGTCATTCGGGGGGGGGGACGCATGGCTACACCTTC
CDR3: CASHSGGGTHGYTF

size: many
J: TRBJ1-1
V: TRBV10-3
length: 15
D: NA
DNA: TGTGCCATCAGTGAGTCGCCGGATTTGAACACTGAAGCTTTCTTT
CDR3: CAISESPDLNTEAFF

size: NA
J: TRBJ1-2
V: TRBV12-3/TRBV12-4
length: 13
D: NA
DNA: TGTGCCAGCAGTTTAGACAGTCGATATGGCTACACCTTC
CDR3: CASSLDSRYGYTF

size: NA
J: TRBJ1-1
V: TRBV6-1
length: 13
D: NA
DNA: TGTGCCAGCAGTGAAGTGGAAGTCACTGAAGCTTTCTTT
CDR3: CASSEVEVTEAFF

size: few
J: TRBJ1-5
V: TRBV6-1
length: 14
D: NA
DNA: TGTGCCAGCAGTAAACGGACCGCTAATCAGCCCCAGCATTTT
CDR3: CASSKRTANQPQHF

size: many
J: TRBJ2-7
V: TRBV12-3/TRBV12-4
length: 15
D: TRBD1
DNA: TGTGCCAGCAGGGCCCAGACAGGGAGCTCCTACGAGCAGTACTTC
CDR3: CASRAQTGSSYEQYF

size: many
J: TRBJ1-1
V: TRBV12-5
length: 15
D: NA
DNA: TGTGCTAGTGGTTCCCGGGACGGTATGAACACTGAAGCTTTCTTT
CDR3: CASGSRDGMNTEAFF

size: NA
J: TRBJ2-2
V: TRBV6-1
length: 14
D: TRBD2
DNA: TGTGCCAGCGGGGGGGGGTGGACCCGCGGGGAGCTGTTTTTT
CDR3: CASGGGWTRGELFF

size: many
J: TRBJ1-1
V: TRBV5-1
length: 16
D: TRBD1
DNA: TGCGCCAGCAGCCTAAATTTGGGGACAGGGGGCAATGAAGCTTTCTTT
CDR3: CASSLNLGTGGNEAFF

size: many
J: TRBJ1-1
V: TRBV20-1
length: 14
D: NA
DNA: TGCAGTGCTAGCAAGGGTTGGGGGAACACTGAAGCTTTCTTT
CDR3: CSASKGWGNTEAFF

size: few
J: TRBJ2-7
V: TRBV4-1
length: 17
D: NA
DNA: TGCGCCAGCAGCCAAAGATCCGTCCGGCGGGGCCTTTACGAGCAGTACTTC
CDR3: CASSQRSVRRGLYEQYF

size: NA
J: TRBJ2-7
V: TRBV9
length: 14
D: NA
DNA: TGTGCCAGCAGCGTTGAGCCAAGAACCCACGAGCAGTACTTC
CDR3: CASSVEPRTHEQYF

size: many
J: TRBJ2-5
V: TRBV20-1
length: 15
D: NA
DNA: TGCAGTGCTAGAGAATCCGGGGGGCGTCGGGAGACCCAGTACTTC
CDR3: CSARESGGRRETQYF

size: many
J: TRBJ1-2
V: TRBV27
length: 15
D: NA
DNA: TGTGCCAGCAGTTCGGACACAGGGATGACTACGAGCTACACCTTC
CDR3: CASSSDTGMTTSYTF

size: many
J: TRBJ1-1
V: TRBV6-1
length: 14
D: TRBD1
DNA: TGTGCCAGCAGCGACAGGGGAAAGTTGACTGAAGCTTTCTTT
CDR3: CASSDRGKLTEAFF

size: many
J: TRBJ2-7
V: TRBV19
length: 14
D: NA
DNA: TGTGCCAGTAGTTCCACGAGGGGAGTCTACGAGCAGTACTTC
CDR3: CASSSTRGVYEQYF

size: NA
J: TRBJ1-1
V: TRBV6-5
length: 16
D: NA
DNA: TGTGCCAGCAGTTACCAAGGGGGAGCTGGGGCCACTGAAGCTTTCTTT
CDR3: CASSYQGGAGATEAFF

size: many
J: TRBJ1-5
V: TRBV11-2
length: 14
D: NA
DNA: TGTGCCAGCAGCTTAAGCTATGCGAGTCAGCCCCAGCATTTT
CDR3: CASSLSYASQPQHF

size: many
J: TRBJ1-6
V: TRBV6-1
length: 16
D: NA
DNA: TGTGCCAGCAGTCAAGACAGGAGCTCCTATAATTCACCCCTCCACTTT
CDR3: CASSQDRSSYNSPLHF

size: many
J: TRBJ2-5
V: TRBV29-1
length: 13
D: TRBD1
DNA: TGCAGCGTCGGGGGACAGGGGATGGAGACCCAGTACTTC
CDR3: CSVGGQGMETQYF

size: once
J: TRBJ1-5
V: TRBV6-1
length: 14
D: NA
DNA: TGTGCCAGCAGTCCCAGACAGGCCGATCAGCCCCAGCATTTT
CDR3: CASSPRQADQPQHF

size: many
J: TRBJ1-2
V: TRBV6-5
length: 15
D: NA
DNA: TGTGCCAGCATCTTATCCCCCTCGGGGACGGGCGGCTACACCTTC
CDR3: CASILSPSGTGGYTF

size: many
J: TRBJ1-2
V: TRBV27
length: 17
D: NA
DNA: TGTGCCAGCAGGGCCGACCATTCTAGTGGAGTTAACTATGGCTACACCTTC
CDR3: CASRADHSSGVNYGYTF

size: many
J: TRBJ1-1
V: TRBV4-1
length: 16
D: NA
DNA: TGCGCCAGCAGCCAAGATTTGAAAAAGGGTGGCACTGAAGCTTTCTTT
CDR3: CASSQDLKKGGTEAFF

size: many
J: TRBJ2-7
V: TRBV7-9
length: 13
D: NA
DNA: TGTGCCAGCAGCTTAGAGGAGGGGTACGAGCAGTACTTC
CDR3: CASSLEEGYEQYF

size: many
J: TRBJ2-1
V: TRBV15
length: 14
D: NA
DNA: TGTGCCACCCGGAACAGGGTAGGGACGAATGAGCAGTTCTTC
CDR3: CATRNRVGTNEQFF

size: few
J: TRBJ2-2
V: TRBV18
length: 14
D: NA
DNA: TGTGCCACCCACGCGAGGCGGAACACCGGGGAGCTGTTTTTT
CDR3: CATHARRNTGELFF

size: NA
J: TRBJ2-7
V: TRBV7-9
length: 13
D: NA
DNA: TGTGCCAGCAGCCCCCCAGCGTCGTACGAGCAGTACTTC
CDR3: CASSPPASYEQYF

size: many
J: TRBJ2-7
V: TRBV9
length: 15
D: NA
DNA: TGTGCCAGCAGCCCTCGGACGGCCGGACCTTACGAGCAGTACTTC
CDR3: CASSPRTAGPYEQYF

size: once
J: TRBJ1-6
V: TRBV12-3/TRBV12-4
length: 13
D: NA
DNA: TGTGCCAGCAGTTTGTCTGGTGTTTCTCCCCTCCACTTT
CDR3: CASSLSGVSPLHF

size: NA
J: TRBJ1-1
V: TRBV19
length: 14
D: TRBD1
DNA: TGTGCCAGTAGTATGGGACAGGGAAGTACTGAAGCTTTCTTT
CDR3: CASSMGQGSTEAFF

size: once
J: TRBJ1-1
V: TRBV20-1
length: 13
D: NA
DNA: TGCAGTGCTAGAGGTACAGTGAGCACTGAAGCTTTCTTT
CDR3: CSARGTVSTEAFF

size: few
J: TRBJ2-7
V: TRBV3-1
length: 8
D: NA
DNA: TGTGCCAGCAGTTATAGGTACTTC
CDR3: CASSYRYF

size: many
J: TRBJ1-2
V: TRBV20-1
length: 14
D: NA
DNA: TGCAGTGCTAGGGACCCAGGCCGAGTCTATGGCTACACCTTC
CDR3: CSARDPGRVYGYTF

size: many
J: TRBJ1-6
V: TRBV12-3/TRBV12-4
length: 12
D: NA
DNA: TGTGCCAGCGCTGGGGAAAATTCACCCCTCCACTTT
CDR3: CASAGENSPLHF

size: few
J: TRBJ2-5
V: TRBV20-1
length: 13
D: NA
DNA: TGCAGTGCTTACCAGACGTACCAAGAGACCCAGTACTTC
CDR3: CSAYQTYQETQYF

size: many
J: TRBJ1-3
V: TRBV11-2
length: 12
D: NA
DNA: TGTGCCAGCAGCTTAGTACCGGGACGGTATTATTTT
CDR3: CASSLVPGRYYF

size: NA
J: TRBJ2-7
V: TRBV11-3
length: 14
D: NA
DNA: TGTGCCAGCAGCTTAGATCCCTCCACCTACGAGCAGTACTTC
CDR3: CASSLDPSTYEQYF

size: few
J: TRBJ1-2
V: TRBV14
length: 16
D: NA
DNA: TGTGCCAGCGGTAGGTCGGGAGGGGCGCGGAACTATGGCTACACCTTC
CDR3: CASGRSGGARNYGYTF

size: many
J: TRBJ2-7
V: TRBV5-5
length: 13
D: NA
DNA: TGTGCCAGCAGCTTTGGTCCAGTCTACGAGCAGTACTTC
CDR3: CASSFGPVYEQYF